This TCR beta chain was captured by sequencing in a study of blood T cell repertoires in COVID-19 (dated by TCRdb to about 2020). Looking at the study overall: Samples covering the acute and convalescent phases of COVID-19 were provided by collaborators in the United States, Italy and Spain. The material from the prospective study consisted of cDNA or gDNA derived from T cells, B-cell-depleted T cells, or PBMCs. Subjects who had been exposed to COVID-19, were actively infected with it, or had recovered from it provided the deeply sampled blood TCRbeta repertoires that made up the dataset. A freely available public database, intended as a resource for researchers studying the immune response to SARS-CoV-2, is where the repertoires were released. Samples came from the ongoing ImmuneRACE study (first 160 participants) plus 1,254 subjects from 6 global collaborators. A de-identified subject ID, COVID-19 status, age in years and sex were almost always included in the sample metadata. Where HLA class I and class II types were available, the types were taken from metadata supplied by the sample provider, not from assay-based typing.

TCRbeta CDR3 regions were amplified from genomic DNA using the immunoSEQ Assay, a bias-controlled multiplex PCR. The authors' pipeline ran thus. The number of nucleated cells in each sample was estimated from the amplification of reference gene primers within the assay. To quantify the absolute abundance of each unique TCRbeta CDR3 rearrangement, sequence reads were collapsed and filtered. For each sample, productive Simpson clonality was calculated as the square root of Simpson's diversity index across productive rearrangements. What TCRdb holds here is the immuneACCESS table cut down to in-frame rearrangements. Part of the clones is not present; checked against another copy, under half of the missing clones reflect an unresolved V gene, and the others are unexplained. For V, J and clone size, that table is used; D and trimming come from the DNA. The sample table contains some 270,000 clones; only one count was recorded for roughly 86% of them. The ten largest clones take up just under 9% of the sample.

V trim: 5 bases; J trim: 2 bases; unmatched bases: 4. The CDR3 spans 15 residues, from the cysteine through the phenylalanine. The entry retains the CDR3 DNA only, 45 bases that are in frame from base 1. From the germline V gene, CDR1 is SGHNT and CDR2 is YENEEA. This clone was observed once. There is no known antigen for this receptor. Base qualities are not at hand, and no much larger clone is one base apart. The collaborating institutions used their own protocols to collect whole blood in K2EDTA tubes. For TCRbeta analysis, collaborators shipped samples as frozen whole blood, isolated PBMCs, or DNA extracted from either of those sample types. What the work shows at the level of the full study, not this receptor alone: The quantity of clinical and demographic metadata differed by source and by participant and was supplied without curation.

The TCR was taken from a man aged 40-55 years with active or convalescent COVID-19. Sequencing was done on a sample of peripheral blood. This chain joins TRBV11-3 to TRBJ2-3; TRBD2 lines up with 10 middle nucleotides. The DNA reads TGTGCCAGCAGCCAACTAGCGGGAATCACAGATACGCAGTATTTT. Its protein is CASSQLAGITDTQYF.